This TCR beta chain is from a study of blood T cell repertoires in COVID-19. Study-wide context: Acute and convalescent COVID-19 samples came from the United States, Italy and Spain.

Here immunoSEQ multiplex PCR was the method, and the copy in TCRdb shows in-frame clones only, minus some. The sample consists of 250,000 to 300,000 clones, roughly 85% of them appearing once. This CDR3 is 15 amino acids long. Germline V gene sequence: CDR1 SGHRS, CDR2 YFSETQ. Trimming cost V 4 bases and J 5 bases; bases outside gene matches: 6. The sample taken for sequencing was peripheral blood. The TCR originated in a woman between 18 and 30 years old with acute or convalescent COVID-19. The chain links TRBV5-1 to TRBJ1-6; 7 bases map to TRBD1. Here the CDR3 DNA reads TGCGCCAGCAGCCCGCAGGGACAGCATAATTCACCCCTCCACTTT. It translates to CASSPQGQHNSPLHF.